The sequence of this T cell receptor beta chain was determined in a study of cytomegalovirus exposure and HLA in healthy donors. General observations from the study: Accurate prediction of most subjects' HLA-A and HLA-B alleles from TCR beta sequences was reported.

Primers included in the PCR were 60 Vbeta and 13 Jbeta primers. TCRdb's table, derived via immunoSEQ multiplex PCR, lists solely in-frame clones and lacks some. The profile shows 80,000 or so clones, approximately 78% of them singletons. Germline V gene data show CDR1 as MNHEY and CDR2 as SVGAGI. V shed 6 bases, J shed 7 bases, and the junction held 9 bases outside the gene matches. The CDR3 consists of 15 residues. Comment on this clone: The antigen is undetermined.

Sequenced material: PBMCs. V usage is TRBV6-5 and J usage is TRBJ1-4; 9 nucleotides line up with TRBD1. The sequence derives from a man aged 40-49 years in good health and CMV-seronegative. This CDR3 is CASREHGTGREKLFF. CDR3 in DNA: TGTGCCAGCAGGGAACACGGGACAGGGCGTGAAAAACTGTTTTTT.